The T cell receptor (beta chain) under discussion was sequenced for a study of TET2 disruption in CD19-targeted CAR T cells. CDR3 length: 18 residues. After removal of 5 bases from V and 0 bases from J, the junction contained 7 bases not matched to a gene. Germline loops: CDR1 LNHDA, CDR2 SQIVND (reference sequence). The treatment was: autologous CTL019 cells: CD19 CAR with 4-1BB and CD3 zeta domains. The CD19 CAR included TCR zeta plus 4-1BB costimulatory signaling. The starting T cells for CTL019 came from a peripheral blood leukapheresis. The assay was immunoSEQ multiplex PCR, and TCRdb's table has in-frame clones only and misses some. In all, the sample yields under 30,000 clones. Regarding this clone: Its antigen remains unknown. Coverage ceases 3 residues before the CDR3 finishes, and the germline J gene fills in the end. The sample holds other DNA sequences that translate to the same CDR3.

The receptor's source is a man in his 70s with chronic lymphocytic leukemia. The sequenced sample was CD8- CAR+ T cells sorted from cultured blood T cells, obtained for CD19 CAR T cell therapy. The subset here: CD8-negative CAR-positive T cells from the infusion product. V usage is TRBV19 and J usage is TRBJ2-6, with 10 nucleotides matching TRBD1. The part of the CDR3 DNA that was read is TGTGCCAGTAGTTCACCGGGACAGGGGCACTCTGGGGCCAACGTC. This codes for CASSSPGQGHSGANV. The full CDR3 reads CASSSPGQGHSGANVLTF.